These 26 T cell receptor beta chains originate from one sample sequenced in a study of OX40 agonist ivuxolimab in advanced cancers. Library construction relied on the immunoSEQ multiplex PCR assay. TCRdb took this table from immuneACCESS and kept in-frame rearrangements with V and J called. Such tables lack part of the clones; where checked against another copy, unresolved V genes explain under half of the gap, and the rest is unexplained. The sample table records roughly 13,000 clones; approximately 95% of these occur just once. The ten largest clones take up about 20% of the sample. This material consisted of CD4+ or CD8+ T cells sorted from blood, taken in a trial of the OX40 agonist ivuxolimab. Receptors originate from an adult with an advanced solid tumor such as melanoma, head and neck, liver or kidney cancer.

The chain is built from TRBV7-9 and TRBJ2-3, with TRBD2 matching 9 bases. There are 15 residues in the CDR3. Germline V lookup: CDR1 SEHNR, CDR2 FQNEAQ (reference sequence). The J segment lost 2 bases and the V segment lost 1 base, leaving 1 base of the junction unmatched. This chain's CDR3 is CASSLVAGVTDTQYF. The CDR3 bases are TGTGCCAGCAGCTTAGTAGCGGGAGTCACAGATACGCAGTATTTT.

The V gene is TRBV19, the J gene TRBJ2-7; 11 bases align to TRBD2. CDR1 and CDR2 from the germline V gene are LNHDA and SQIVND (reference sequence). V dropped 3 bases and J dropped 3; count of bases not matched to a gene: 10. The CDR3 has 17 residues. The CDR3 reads CASSILGTSGEVYEQYF. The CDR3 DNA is TGTGCCAGTAGTATCCTTGGGACTAGCGGAGAAGTCTACGAGCAGTACTTC.

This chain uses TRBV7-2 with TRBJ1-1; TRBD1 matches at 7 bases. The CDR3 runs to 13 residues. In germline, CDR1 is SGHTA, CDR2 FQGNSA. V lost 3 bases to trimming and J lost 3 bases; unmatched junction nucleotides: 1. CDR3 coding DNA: TGTGCCAGCAGCTTTACAGGGGACACTGAAGCTTTCTTT. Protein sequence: CASSFTGDTEAFF.

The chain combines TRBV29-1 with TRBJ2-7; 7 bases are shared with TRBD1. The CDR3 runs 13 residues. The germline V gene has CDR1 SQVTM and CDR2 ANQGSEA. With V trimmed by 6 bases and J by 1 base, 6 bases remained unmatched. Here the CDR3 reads CSVPGQPSYEQYF. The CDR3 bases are TGCAGCGTCCCGGGACAGCCTTCCTACGAGCAGTACTTC.

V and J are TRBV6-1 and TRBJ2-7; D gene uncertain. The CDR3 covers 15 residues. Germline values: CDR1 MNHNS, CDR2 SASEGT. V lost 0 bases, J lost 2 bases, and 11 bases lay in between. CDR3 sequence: CASSEANRGAYEQYF. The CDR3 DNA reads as TGTGCCAGCAGTGAAGCGAATCGCGGAGCCTACGAGCAGTACTTC.

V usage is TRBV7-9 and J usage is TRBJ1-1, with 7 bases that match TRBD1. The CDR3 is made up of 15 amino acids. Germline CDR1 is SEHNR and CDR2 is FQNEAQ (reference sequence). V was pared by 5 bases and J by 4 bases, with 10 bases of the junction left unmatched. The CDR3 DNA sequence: TGTGCCAGCAGCCCCCCGGGACAGCTAATCACTGAAGCTTTCTTT. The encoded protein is CASSPPGQLITEAFF.

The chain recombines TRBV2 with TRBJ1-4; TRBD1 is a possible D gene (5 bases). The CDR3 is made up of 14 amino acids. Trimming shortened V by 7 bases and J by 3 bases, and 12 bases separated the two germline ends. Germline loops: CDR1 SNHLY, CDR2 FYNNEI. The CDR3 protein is CASTPPGPNEKLFF. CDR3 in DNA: TGTGCCAGCACTCCCCCGGGACCTAATGAAAAACTGTTTTTT.

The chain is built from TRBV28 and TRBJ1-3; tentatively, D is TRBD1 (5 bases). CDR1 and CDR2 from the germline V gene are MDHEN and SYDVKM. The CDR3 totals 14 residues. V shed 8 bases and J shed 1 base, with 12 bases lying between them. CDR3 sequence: CASHPGVSGNTIYF. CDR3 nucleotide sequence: TGTGCCAGCCACCCGGGGGTATCTGGAAACACCATATATTTT.

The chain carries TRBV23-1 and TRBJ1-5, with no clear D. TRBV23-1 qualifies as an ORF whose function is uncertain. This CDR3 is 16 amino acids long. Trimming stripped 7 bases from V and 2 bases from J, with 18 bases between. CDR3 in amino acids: CASTRGCVNGNQPQHF. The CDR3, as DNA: TGCGCCAGCACCCGTGGCTGTGTCAATGGCAATCAGCCCCAGCATTTT.

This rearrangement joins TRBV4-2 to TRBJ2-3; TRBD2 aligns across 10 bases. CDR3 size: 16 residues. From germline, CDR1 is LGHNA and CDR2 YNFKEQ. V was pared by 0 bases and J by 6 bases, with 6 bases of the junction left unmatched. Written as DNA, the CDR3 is TGTGCCAGCAGCCAAGATCGTAGCGGGGGGACGGATACGCAGTATTTT. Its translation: CASSQDRSGGTDTQYF.

The CDR3 is CASSPREGYEQYF. CDR3 nucleotides: TGTGCCAGCAGTCCTAGGGAGGGCTACGAGCAGTACTTC. The chain employs TRBV27 and TRBJ2-7; 7 bases fit TRBD2. Trimming took 5 bases from V and 3 from J; bases not matched to a gene: 4. The V gene's germline CDR1 is MNHEY and CDR2 SMNVEV (reference sequence). CDR3 length equals 13 residues.

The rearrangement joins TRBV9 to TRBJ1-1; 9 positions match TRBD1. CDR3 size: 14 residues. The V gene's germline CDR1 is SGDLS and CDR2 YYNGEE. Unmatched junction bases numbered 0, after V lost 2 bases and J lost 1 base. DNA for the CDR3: TGTGCCAGCAGCGTGGGACAGGGGAACACTGAAGCTTTCTTT. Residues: CASSVGQGNTEAFF.

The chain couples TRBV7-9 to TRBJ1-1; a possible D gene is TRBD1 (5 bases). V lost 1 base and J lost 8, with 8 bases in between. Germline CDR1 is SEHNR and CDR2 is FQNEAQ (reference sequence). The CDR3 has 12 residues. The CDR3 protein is CASSLGRQEAFF. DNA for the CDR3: TGTGCCAGCAGCTTAGGGCGACAGGAAGCTTTCTTT. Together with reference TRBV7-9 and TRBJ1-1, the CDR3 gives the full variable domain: DTGVSQNPRHKITKRGQNVTFRCDPISEHNRLYWYRQTLGQGPEFLTYFQNEAQLEKSRLLSDRFSAERPKGSFSTLEIQRTEQGDSAMYLCASSLGRQEAFFGQGTRLTVV.

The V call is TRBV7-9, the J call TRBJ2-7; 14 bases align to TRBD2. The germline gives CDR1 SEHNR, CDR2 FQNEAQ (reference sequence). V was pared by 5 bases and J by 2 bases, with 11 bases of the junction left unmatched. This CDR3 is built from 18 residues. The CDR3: CASSTGLAGVQPPYEQYF. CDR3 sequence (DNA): TGTGCCAGCAGCACGGGACTAGCGGGGGTACAACCCCCCTACGAGCAGTACTTC.

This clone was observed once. CDR3 DNA sequence: TGTGCCACGTACCCCAGCGCAGCCGGGGAGCTGTTTTTT. This translates into CATYPSAAGELFF. The chain has TRBV28 and TRBJ2-2; D is unresolved. Germline V gene data show CDR1 as MDHEN and CDR2 as SYDVKM. V was cut by 10 bases and J by 6 bases, with 15 bases left in between. The CDR3 runs to 13 residues. The full variable domain, rest sourced from reference TRBV28 and TRBJ2-2, is DVKVTQSSRYLVKRTGEKVFLECVQDMDHENMFWYRQDPGLGLRLIYFSYDVKMKEKGDIPEGYSVSREKKERFSLILESASTNQTSMYLCATYPSAAGELFFGEGSRLTVL.

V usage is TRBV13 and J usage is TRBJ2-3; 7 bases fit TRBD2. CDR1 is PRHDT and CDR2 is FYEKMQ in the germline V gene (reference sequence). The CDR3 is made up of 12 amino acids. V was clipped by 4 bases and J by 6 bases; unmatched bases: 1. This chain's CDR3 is CASSSLADTQYF. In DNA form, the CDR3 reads TGTGCCAGCAGCTCACTAGCGGATACGCAGTATTTT.

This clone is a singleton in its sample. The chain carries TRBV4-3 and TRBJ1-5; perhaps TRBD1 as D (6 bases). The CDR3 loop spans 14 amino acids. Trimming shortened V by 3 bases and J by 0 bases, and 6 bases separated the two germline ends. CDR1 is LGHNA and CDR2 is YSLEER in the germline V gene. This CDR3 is CASSQTGSNQPQHF. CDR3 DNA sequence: TGCGCCAGCAGCCAGACAGGTAGCAATCAGCCCCAGCATTTT.

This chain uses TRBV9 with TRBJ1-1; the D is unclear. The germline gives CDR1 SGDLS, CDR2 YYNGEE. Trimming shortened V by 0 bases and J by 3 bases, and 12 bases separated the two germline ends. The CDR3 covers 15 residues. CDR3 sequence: CASSVEGSGYTEAFF. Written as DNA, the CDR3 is TGTGCCAGCAGCGTAGAAGGGAGCGGGTACACTGAAGCTTTCTTT.

This CDR3 is CASSGSTGELFF. The CDR3 nucleotides read TGTGCCAGCAGCGGTAGCACCGGGGAGCTGTTTTTT. J is TRBJ2-2 and V is TRBV5-4; D not certain. V was shortened by 4 bases and J by 4 bases, with 5 bases between the two germline ends. Per the germline V gene, CDR1 is SGHNT and CDR2 is YYREEE (reference sequence). This CDR3 contains 12 residues.

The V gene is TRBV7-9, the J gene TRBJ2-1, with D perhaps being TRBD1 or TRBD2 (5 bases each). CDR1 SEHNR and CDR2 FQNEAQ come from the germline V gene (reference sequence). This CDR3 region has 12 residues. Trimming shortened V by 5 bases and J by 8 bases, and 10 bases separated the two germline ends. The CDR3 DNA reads TGTGCCAGCAGCGGGGGTTGGGATGAGCAGTTCTTC. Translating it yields CASSGGWDEQFF.

CDR3 sequence reads: CASTIAGTGVTQYF. The CDR3 nucleotides read TGTGCCAGCACCATCGCCGGGACGGGAGTGACCCAGTACTTC. The chain is built from TRBV9 and TRBJ2-5; TRBD2 might be the D (6 bases). CDR1 is SGDLS, CDR2 YYNGEE, per germline. Trimming left V 6 bases short and J 7 bases short, with 19 bases between. This CDR3 region has 14 residues.

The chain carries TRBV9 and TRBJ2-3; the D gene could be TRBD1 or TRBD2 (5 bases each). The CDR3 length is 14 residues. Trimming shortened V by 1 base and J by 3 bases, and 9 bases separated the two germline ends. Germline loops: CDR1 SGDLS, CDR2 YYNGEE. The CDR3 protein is CASSVSGLTDTQYF. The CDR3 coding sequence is TGTGCCAGCAGCGTATCGGGGCTAACAGATACGCAGTATTTT.

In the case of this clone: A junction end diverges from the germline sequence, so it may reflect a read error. The DNA for the CDR3 is TGTGCCAGCAGCTCCGGGACAACCCTGTACTTC. Translating it yields CASSSGTTLYF. This chain uses TRBV7-9 with TRBJ2-5; a possible D gene is TRBD1 (6 bases). Germline V gives CDR1 SEHNR, CDR2 FQNEAQ (reference sequence). The CDR3 sequence is 11 residues long.

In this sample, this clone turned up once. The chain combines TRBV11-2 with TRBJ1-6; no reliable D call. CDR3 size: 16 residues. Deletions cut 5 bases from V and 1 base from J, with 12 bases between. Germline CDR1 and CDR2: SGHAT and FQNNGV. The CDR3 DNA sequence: TGTGCCAGCAGCCCCACCGACACTTCCTATAATTCACCCCTCCACTTT. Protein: CASSPTDTSYNSPLHF.

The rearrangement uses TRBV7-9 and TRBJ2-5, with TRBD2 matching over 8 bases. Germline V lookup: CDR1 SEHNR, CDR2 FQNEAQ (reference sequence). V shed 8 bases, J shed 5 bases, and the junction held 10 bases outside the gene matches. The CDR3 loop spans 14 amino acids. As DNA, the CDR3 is TGTGCCAGCGGAGGGCGGGAGGAGGCGGAGACCCAGTACTTC. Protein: CASGGREEAETQYF.

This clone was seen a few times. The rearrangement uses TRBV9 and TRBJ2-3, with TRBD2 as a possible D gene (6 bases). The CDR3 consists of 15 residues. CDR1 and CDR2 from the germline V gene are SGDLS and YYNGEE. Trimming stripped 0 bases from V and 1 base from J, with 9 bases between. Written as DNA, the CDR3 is TGTGCCAGCAGCGTAGAGGCTAGCGGCACAGATACGCAGTATTTT. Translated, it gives CASSVEASGTDTQYF.